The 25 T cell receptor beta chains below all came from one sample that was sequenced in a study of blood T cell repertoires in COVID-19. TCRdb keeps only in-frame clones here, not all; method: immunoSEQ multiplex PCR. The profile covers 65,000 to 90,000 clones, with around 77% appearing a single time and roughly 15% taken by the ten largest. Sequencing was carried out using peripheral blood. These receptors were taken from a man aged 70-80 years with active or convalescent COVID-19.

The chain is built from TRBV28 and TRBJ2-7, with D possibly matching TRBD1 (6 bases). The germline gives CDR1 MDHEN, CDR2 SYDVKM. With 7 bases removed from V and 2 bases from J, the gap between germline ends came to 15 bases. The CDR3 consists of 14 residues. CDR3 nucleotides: TGTGCCAGCATCAGGGGCAGGGACACCTACGAGCAGTACTTC. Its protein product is CASIRGRDTYEQYF.

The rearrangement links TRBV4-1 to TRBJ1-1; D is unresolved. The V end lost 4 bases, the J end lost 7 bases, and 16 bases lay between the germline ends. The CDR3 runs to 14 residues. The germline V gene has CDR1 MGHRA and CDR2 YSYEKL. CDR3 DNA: TGCGCCAGCAGCCTCAGACCCCGTGAGGATGAAGCTTTCTTT. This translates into CASSLRPREDEAFF.

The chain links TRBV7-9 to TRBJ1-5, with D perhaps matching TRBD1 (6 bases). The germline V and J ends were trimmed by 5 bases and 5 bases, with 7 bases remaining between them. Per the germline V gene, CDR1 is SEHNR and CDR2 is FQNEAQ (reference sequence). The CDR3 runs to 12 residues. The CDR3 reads CASSAGDQPQHF. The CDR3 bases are TGTGCCAGCAGCGCAGGGGATCAGCCCCAGCATTTT.

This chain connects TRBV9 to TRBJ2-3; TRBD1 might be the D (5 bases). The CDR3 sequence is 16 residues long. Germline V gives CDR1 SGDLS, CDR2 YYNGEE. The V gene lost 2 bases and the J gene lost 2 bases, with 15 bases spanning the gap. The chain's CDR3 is CASSVGTGANTDTQYF. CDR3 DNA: TGTGCCAGCAGCGTTGGTACAGGTGCTAACACAGATACGCAGTATTTT. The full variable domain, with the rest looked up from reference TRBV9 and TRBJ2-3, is DSGVTQTPKHLITATGQRVTLRCSPRSGDLSVYWYQQSLDQGLQFLIQYYNGEERAKGNILERFSAQQFPDLHSELNLSSLELGDSALYFCASSVGTGANTDTQYFGPGTRLTVL.

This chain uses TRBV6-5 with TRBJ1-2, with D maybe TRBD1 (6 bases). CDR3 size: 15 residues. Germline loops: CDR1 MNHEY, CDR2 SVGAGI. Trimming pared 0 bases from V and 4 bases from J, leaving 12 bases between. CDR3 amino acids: CASSYSLGQFYGYTF. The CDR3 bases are TGTGCCAGCAGTTACTCGTTAGGACAGTTCTATGGCTACACCTTC.

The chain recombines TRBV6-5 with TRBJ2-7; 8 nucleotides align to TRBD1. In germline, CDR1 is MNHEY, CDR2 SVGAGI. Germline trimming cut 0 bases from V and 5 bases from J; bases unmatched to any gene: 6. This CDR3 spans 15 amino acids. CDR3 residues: CASSYSNRGVDEQYF. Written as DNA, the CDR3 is TGTGCCAGCAGTTACTCGAACAGGGGGGTCGACGAGCAGTACTTC.

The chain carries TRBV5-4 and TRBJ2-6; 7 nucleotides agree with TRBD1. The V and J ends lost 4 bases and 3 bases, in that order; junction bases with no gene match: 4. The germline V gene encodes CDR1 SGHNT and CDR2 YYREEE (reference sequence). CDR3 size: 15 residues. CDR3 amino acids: CASSRQGFGANVLTF. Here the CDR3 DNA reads TGTGCCAGCAGCAGACAGGGTTTTGGGGCCAACGTCCTGACTTTC.

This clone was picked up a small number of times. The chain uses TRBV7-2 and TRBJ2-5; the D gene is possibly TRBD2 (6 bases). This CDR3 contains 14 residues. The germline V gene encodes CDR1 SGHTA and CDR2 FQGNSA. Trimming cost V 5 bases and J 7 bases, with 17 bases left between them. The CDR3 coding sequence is TGTGCCAGCAGCACCGGCAGTCTCGGGGGGACCCAGTACTTC. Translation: CASSTGSLGGTQYF.

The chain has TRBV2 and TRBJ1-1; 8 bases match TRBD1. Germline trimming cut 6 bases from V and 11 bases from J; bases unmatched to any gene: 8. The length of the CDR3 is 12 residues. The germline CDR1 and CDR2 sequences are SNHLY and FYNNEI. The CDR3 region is CASREDRAGAFF. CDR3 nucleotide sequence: TGTGCCAGCAGGGAGGACAGGGCTGGGGCTTTCTTT.

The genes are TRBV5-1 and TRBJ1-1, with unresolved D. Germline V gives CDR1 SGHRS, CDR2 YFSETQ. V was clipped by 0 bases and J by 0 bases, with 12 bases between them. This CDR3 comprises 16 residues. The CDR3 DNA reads TGCGCCAGCAGCTTGGCCGGTGGAGTCATGAACACTGAAGCTTTCTTT. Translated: CASSLAGGVMNTEAFF.

CDR3 residues: CASSDITRDAPIYF. CDR3 in DNA: TGTGCCAGCAGCGACATAACCCGGGATGCCCCCATATATTTT. The chain carries TRBV9 and TRBJ1-3; D remains unclear. CDR3 length equals 14 residues. Germline V lookup: CDR1 SGDLS, CDR2 YYNGEE. V was pared by 3 bases and J by 11 bases, with 18 bases between.

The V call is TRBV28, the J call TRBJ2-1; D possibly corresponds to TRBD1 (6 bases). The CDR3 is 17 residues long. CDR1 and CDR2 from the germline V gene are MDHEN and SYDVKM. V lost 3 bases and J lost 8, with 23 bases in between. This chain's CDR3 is CASSFPSRQEWGDEQFF. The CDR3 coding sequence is TGTGCCAGCAGTTTCCCCTCCCGACAGGAATGGGGAGATGAGCAGTTCTTC.

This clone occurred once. As DNA, the CDR3 is TGTGCCTGGACTACAGGCCACGGAAACACCATATATTTT. Protein product: CAWTTGHGNTIYF. The chain employs TRBV30 and TRBJ1-3, with D possibly being TRBD1 (5 bases). The CDR3 is 13 residues long. Trimming cost V 4 bases and J 4 bases, with 11 bases left between them. Germline loops: CDR1 GTSNPN, CDR2 SVGIG (reference sequence).

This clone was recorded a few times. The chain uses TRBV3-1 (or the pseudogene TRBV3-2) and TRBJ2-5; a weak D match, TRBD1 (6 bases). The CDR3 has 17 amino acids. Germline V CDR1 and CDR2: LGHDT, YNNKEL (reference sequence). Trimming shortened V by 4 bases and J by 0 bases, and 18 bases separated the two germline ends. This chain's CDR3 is CASSRVSGQTNQETQYF. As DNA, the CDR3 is TGTGCCAGCAGCCGCGTAAGCGGACAGACAAACCAAGAGACCCAGTACTTC.

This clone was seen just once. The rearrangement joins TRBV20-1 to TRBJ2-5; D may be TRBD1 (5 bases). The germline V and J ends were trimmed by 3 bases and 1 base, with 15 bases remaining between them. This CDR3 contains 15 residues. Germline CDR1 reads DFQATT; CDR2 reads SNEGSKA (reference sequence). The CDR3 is CSASTWGRTQETQYF. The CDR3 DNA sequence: TGCAGTGCTAGTACATGGGGCAGAACCCAAGAGACCCAGTACTTC.

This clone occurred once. CDR3 residues: CASSGQGLGELFF. The CDR3 coding sequence is TGTGCCAGCAGCGGACAGGGACTCGGGGAGCTGTTTTTT. This chain links TRBV6-5 with TRBJ2-2, with 8 nucleotides matching TRBD1. Trimming at V came to 6 bases and at J to 7 bases, leaving 4 bases not matched to a gene. Germline assignment: CDR1 MNHEY and CDR2 SVGAGI. This CDR3 region has 13 residues.

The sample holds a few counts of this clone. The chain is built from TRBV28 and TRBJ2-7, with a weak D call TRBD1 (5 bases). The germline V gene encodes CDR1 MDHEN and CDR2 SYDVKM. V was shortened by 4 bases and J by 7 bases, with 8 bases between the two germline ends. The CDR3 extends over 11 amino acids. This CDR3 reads CASSSRTEQYF. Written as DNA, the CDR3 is TGTGCCAGCAGTTCTCGGACAGAGCAGTACTTC.

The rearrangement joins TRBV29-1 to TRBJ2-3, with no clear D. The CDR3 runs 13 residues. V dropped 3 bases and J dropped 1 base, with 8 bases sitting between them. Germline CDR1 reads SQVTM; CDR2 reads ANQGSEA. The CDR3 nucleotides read TGCAGCGTTGAGAGTTCTGGCACAGATACGCAGTATTTT. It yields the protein CSVESSGTDTQYF.

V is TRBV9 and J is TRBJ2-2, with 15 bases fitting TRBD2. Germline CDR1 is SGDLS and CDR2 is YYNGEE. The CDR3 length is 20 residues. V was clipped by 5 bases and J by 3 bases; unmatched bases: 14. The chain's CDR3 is CASSRETGLAGGPDTGELFF. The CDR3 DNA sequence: TGTGCCAGCAGTCGAGAGACGGGACTAGCGGGGGGCCCCGACACCGGGGAGCTGTTTTTT. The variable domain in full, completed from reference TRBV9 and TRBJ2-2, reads DSGVTQTPKHLITATGQRVTLRCSPRSGDLSVYWYQQSLDQGLQFLIQYYNGEERAKGNILERFSAQQFPDLHSELNLSSLELGDSALYFCASSRETGLAGGPDTGELFFGEGSRLTVL.

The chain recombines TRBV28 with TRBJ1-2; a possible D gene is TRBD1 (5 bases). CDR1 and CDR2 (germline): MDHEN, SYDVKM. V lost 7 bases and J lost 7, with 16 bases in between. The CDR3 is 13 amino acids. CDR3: CASTLGGLGGYTF. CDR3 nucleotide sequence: TGTGCCAGCACCCTGGGGGGTTTAGGTGGCTACACCTTC.

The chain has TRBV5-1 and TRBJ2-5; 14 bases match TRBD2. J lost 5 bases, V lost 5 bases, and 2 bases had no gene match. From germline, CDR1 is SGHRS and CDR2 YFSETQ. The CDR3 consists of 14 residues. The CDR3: CASRRTSGGETQYF. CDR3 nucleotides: TGCGCCAGCAGGAGGACTAGCGGGGGGGAGACCCAGTACTTC.

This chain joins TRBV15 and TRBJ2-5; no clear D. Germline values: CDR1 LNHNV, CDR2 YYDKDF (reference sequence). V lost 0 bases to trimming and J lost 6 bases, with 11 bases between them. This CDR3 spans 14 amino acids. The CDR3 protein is CATSRDSAAQTQYF. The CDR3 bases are TGTGCCACCAGCAGAGACTCCGCGGCCCAGACCCAGTACTTC.

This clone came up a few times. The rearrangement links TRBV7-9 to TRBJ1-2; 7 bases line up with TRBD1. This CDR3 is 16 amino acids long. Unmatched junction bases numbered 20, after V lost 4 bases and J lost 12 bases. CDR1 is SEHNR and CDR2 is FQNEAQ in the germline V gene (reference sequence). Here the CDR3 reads CASSSPVAGGFLVHTF. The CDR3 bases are TGTGCCAGCAGCTCCCCCGTTGCAGGGGGTTTCCTAGTCCACACCTTC.

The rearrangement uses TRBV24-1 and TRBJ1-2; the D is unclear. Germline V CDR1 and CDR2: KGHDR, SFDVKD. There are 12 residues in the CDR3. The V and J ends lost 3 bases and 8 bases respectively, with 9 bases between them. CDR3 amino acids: CATSDNGFGYTF. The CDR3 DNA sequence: TGTGCCACCAGTGATAACGGGTTCGGCTACACCTTC.

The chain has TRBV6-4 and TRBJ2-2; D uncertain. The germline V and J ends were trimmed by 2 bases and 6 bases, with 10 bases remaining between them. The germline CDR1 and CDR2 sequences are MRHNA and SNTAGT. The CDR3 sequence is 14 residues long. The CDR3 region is CASSDNEYPGELFF. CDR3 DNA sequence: TGTGCCAGCAGTGACAACGAGTACCCCGGGGAGCTGTTTTTT.